These 21 T cell receptor beta chains share one sample of origin, sequenced in a study of T cell repertoires in cytomegalovirus infection. TCRdb ran MiXCR on the reads and lists one entry per CDR3 protein. The data hold about 250,000 distinct CDR3 sequences, with approximately 17% observed a single time. Sequences were obtained from CD8+ T cells from PBMCs. All receptors come from a human donor in good health (CMV status not recorded). Some clones in this sample may be carry-over from other donors' samples.

Note on this clonotype: This clone may be a read error of a much larger clone one base away. V and J are TRBV7-3 and TRBJ1-5; unclear D gene. Germline V gives CDR1 SGHTA, CDR2 FQGTGA. The CDR3 length is 14 residues. CDR3 nucleotides: TGTGCCAGCAGCTTCTCTGAAGGCAATCAGCCCCATCATTTT. As protein: CASSFSEGNQPHHF.

The V and J genes are TRBV5-4 and TRBJ2-2; TRBD1 might be the D (6 bases). Germline loops: CDR1 SGHNT, CDR2 YYREEE (reference sequence). The CDR3 length is 15 residues. Trimming removed 1 base at V and 5 bases at J, with 12 bases between. CDR3: CASSLRQASTGELFF. CDR3 nucleotide sequence: TGTGCCAGCAGCTTGCGACAGGCCAGTACCGGGGAGCTGTTTTTT.

J is TRBJ2-7 and V is TRBV20-1; D is perhaps TRBD1 (5 bases). From germline, CDR1 is DFQATT and CDR2 SNEGSKA (reference sequence). The CDR3 contains 17 residues. Trimming took off 3 bases at V and 6 bases at J, with 27 bases between the two ends. The CDR3 DNA reads TGCAGTGCTAGGAGCCTAGTATTGTCAGGGATTTTGGGCGAGCAGTACTTC. Its translation is CSARSLVLSGILGEQYF.

This clonotype was observed a handful of times. The rearrangement links TRBV2 to TRBJ2-5; D is undetermined. V gave up 8 bases and J gave up 1 base, with 17 bases separating them. The CDR3 contains 15 residues. Germline CDR1 and CDR2: SNHLY and FYNNEI. CDR3 sequence: CASYQNPVLQETQYF. DNA for the CDR3: TGTGCCAGCTACCAGAACCCCGTCCTCCAAGAGACCCAGTACTTC.

This clonotype was seen at least ten times. V and J are TRBV7-8 and TRBJ2-7; D not resolved. The CDR3 loop spans 14 amino acids. V lost 5 bases and J 3 bases, leaving 14 bases between the germline ends. The germline gives CDR1 SGHVS, CDR2 FQNEAQ. In DNA, the CDR3 is TGTGCCAGCAGCGACGAACCAAAGCGCTACGAGCAGTACTTC. Protein sequence: CASSDEPKRYEQYF. Combining the CDR3 with reference TRBV7-8 and TRBJ2-7 gives the whole variable domain GAGVSQSPRYKVAKRGQDVALRCDPISGHVSLFWYQQALGQGPEFLTYFQNEAQLDKSGLPSDRFFAERPEGSVSTLKIQRTQQEDSAVYLCASSDEPKRYEQYFGPGTRLTVT.

This clonotype showed up many times. The V and J genes are TRBV7-9 and TRBJ1-4, with TRBD1 matching over 7 bases. Germline CDR1 SEHNR, CDR2 FQNEAQ (reference sequence). With V trimmed by 7 bases and J by 7 bases, 9 bases remained unmatched. The CDR3 runs to 14 residues. CDR3 DNA sequence: TGTGCCAGCACCAGACAGGGACCCGGTGAAAAACTGTTTTTT. This sequence encodes CASTRQGPGEKLFF.

The V gene is TRBV10-3, the J gene TRBJ1-1; D ambiguous. The CDR3 is made up of 14 amino acids. Per the germline V gene, CDR1 is ENHRY and CDR2 is SYGVKD. V was trimmed by 0 bases and J by 7 bases, leaving 12 bases between them. CDR3 in DNA: TGTGCCATCAGTGAGTCGATGCGGGCAGTTGAAGCTTTCTTT. Protein product: CAISESMRAVEAFF.

The chain combines TRBV5-6 with TRBJ2-7, with D possibly TRBD1 on 6 matching bases. Per germline, CDR1 SGHDT and CDR2 YYEEEE. The V gene lost 4 bases and the J gene lost 0 bases, with 11 bases spanning the gap. The CDR3 length is 14 residues. The CDR3 is CASSVGTSSYEQYF. CDR3 nucleotide sequence: TGTGCCAGCAGCGTCGGGACATCCTCCTACGAGCAGTACTTC.

This clonotype has a handful of counts. The chain uses TRBV7-9 and TRBJ2-5; 7 bases agree with TRBD1. There are 16 residues in the CDR3. Looked up from germline, CDR1 is SEHNR and CDR2 is FQNEAQ (reference sequence). V was clipped by 3 bases and J by 1 base; unmatched bases: 8. CDR3 region: CASSFREQGSQETQYF. CDR3 in DNA: TGTGCCAGCAGCTTTAGGGAACAGGGGTCCCAAGAGACCCAGTACTTC.

This clonotype was observed many times. The rearrangement links TRBV7-8 to TRBJ2-3; D remains unclear. CDR1 and CDR2 from the germline V gene are SGHVS and FQNEAQ. The CDR3 runs to 15 residues. The V and J ends lost 5 bases and 4 bases respectively, with 16 bases between them. In DNA, the CDR3 is TGTGCCAGCAGCCCTAGGGCGACATTTGCAGATACGCAGTATTTT. Amino acids: CASSPRATFADTQYF. The complete variable domain, with remaining parts taken from reference TRBV7-8 and TRBJ2-3, reads GAGVSQSPRYKVAKRGQDVALRCDPISGHVSLFWYQQALGQGPEFLTYFQNEAQLDKSGLPSDRFFAERPEGSVSTLKIQRTQQEDSAVYLCASSPRATFADTQYFGPGTRLTVL.

The chain carries TRBV6-5 and TRBJ1-1; D gene unclear. This CDR3 has 15 amino acids. Germline CDR1 reads MNHEY; CDR2 reads SVGAGI. The V gene lost 0 bases and the J gene lost 5 bases, with 13 bases spanning the gap. The CDR3 bases are TGTGCCAGCAGTTACTCGAGGTCGCGGTCGACTGAAGCTTTCTTT. Amino acid sequence: CASSYSRSRSTEAFF.

The chain employs TRBV20-1 and TRBJ1-1, with 8 bases fitting TRBD1. Trimming took 4 bases from V and 5 from J; bases not matched to a gene: 6. This CDR3 has 13 residues. Germline values: CDR1 DFQATT, CDR2 SNEGSKA (reference sequence). CDR3 in amino acids: CSATGGDGTEAFF. CDR3 DNA sequence: TGCAGTGCTACAGGGGGCGATGGGACTGAAGCTTTCTTT.

The V gene is TRBV7-2, the J gene TRBJ1-1; D gene ambiguous. The V end lost 3 bases, the J end lost 3 bases, and 14 bases lay between the germline ends. The CDR3 has 15 residues. CDR1 SGHTA and CDR2 FQGNSA come from the germline V gene. The CDR3 DNA sequence: TGTGCCAGCAGCTTTTATCCCCCGGGAGACACTGAAGCTTTCTTT. This sequence encodes CASSFYPPGDTEAFF.

This clonotype appeared a few times. This sequence joins TRBV23-1 and TRBJ2-3; D possibly corresponds to TRBD1 (5 bases). TRBV23-1 is assigned to the ORF class and has an uncertain function. V lost 7 bases, J lost 6 bases, and 20 bases lay in between. This CDR3 has 15 residues. CDR3 in DNA: TGCGCCAGCAAGCCTTACAGGACCGGGTCGGATACGCAGTATTTT. It translates to CASKPYRTGSDTQYF.

This clonotype was detected a few times. The chain employs TRBV6-2 or TRBV6-3 and TRBJ2-1, with D perhaps matching TRBD1 (6 bases). Germline V gene data show CDR1 as MNHEY and CDR2 as SVGEGT. The V end lost 0 bases, the J end lost 4 bases, and 7 bases lay between the germline ends. CDR3 size: 14 residues. Here the CDR3 reads CASSYSQGYNEQFF. Here the CDR3 DNA reads TGTGCCAGCAGTTACTCCCAGGGGTACAATGAGCAGTTCTTC.

This clonotype has just a few counts. The chain recombines TRBV24-1 with TRBJ2-5; possibly TRBD1 or TRBD2 for D (5 bases each). This CDR3 is built from 15 residues. From germline, CDR1 is KGHDR and CDR2 SFDVKD. The V end was cut by 4 bases, the J end by 4 bases, with 15 bases between. The CDR3 loop reads CATSDRHRGGETQYF. The CDR3 coding sequence is TGTGCCACCAGTGACAGACACCGGGGCGGAGAGACCCAGTACTTC.

The sample holds many counts of this clonotype. This sequence joins TRBV7-2 and TRBJ2-3, with TRBD1 identical over 9 bases. Trimming cost V 2 bases and J 1 base; bases outside gene matches: 4. The germline CDR1 and CDR2 sequences are SGHTA and FQGNSA. CDR3 length: 16 amino acids. The CDR3 sequence: CASSLPRTGGTDTQYF. CDR3 DNA: TGTGCCAGCAGCTTACCCCGGACAGGGGGCACAGATACGCAGTATTTT.

V and J are TRBV5-5 and TRBJ2-7; perhaps TRBD2 as D (6 bases). The CDR3 runs to 12 residues. Germline CDR1 and CDR2: SGHKS and YYEKEE (reference sequence). V was pared by 7 bases and J by 6 bases, with 14 bases between. The DNA of the CDR3 is TGTGCCAGCCTAGGTGGAGCGGGCGAGCAGTACTTC. Its protein is CASLGGAGEQYF.

This clonotype was observed a few times. The chain links TRBV15 to TRBJ2-3; 8 nucleotides match TRBD2. Germline CDR1 is LNHNV and CDR2 is YYDKDF (reference sequence). The V and J ends lost 0 bases and 6 bases, in that order; junction bases with no gene match: 5. The CDR3 spans 15 residues. Written as DNA, the CDR3 is TGTGCCACCAGCAGAGACCGGGGGGGGTGGGATACGCAGTATTTT. Translating gives CATSRDRGGWDTQYF.

This clonotype was seen at least ten times. V gene TRBV7-2 combines with J gene TRBJ1-1; D is unresolved. V dropped 5 bases and J dropped 7 bases, with 11 bases sitting between them. Germline CDR1 is SGHTA and CDR2 is FQGNSA. The CDR3 has 12 residues. Here the CDR3 reads CASSQDFVEAFF. CDR3 nucleotide sequence: TGTGCCAGCAGCCAGGACTTCGTTGAAGCTTTCTTT.

This clonotype was seen at least ten times. This sequence joins TRBV7-2 and TRBJ2-3; D possibly uses TRBD1 or TRBD2 (6 bases each). This CDR3 has 13 residues. V was cut by 8 bases and J by 3 bases, with 12 bases left in between. CDR1 is SGHTA and CDR2 is FQGNSA in the germline V gene. The DNA of the CDR3 is TGTGCCAGCGTCCGGGGGCTGACAGATACGCAGTATTTT. Protein sequence: CASVRGLTDTQYF. The full variable domain, its missing parts supplied by reference TRBV7-2 and TRBJ2-3, is GAGVSQSPSNKVTEKGKDVELRCDPISGHTALYWYRQSLGQGLEFLIYFQGNSAPDKSGLPSDRFSAERTGGSVSTLTIQRTQQEDSAVYLCASVRGLTDTQYFGPGTRLTVL.